The 9 T cell receptor beta chains listed next were all sequenced from one sample in a study of molecular identifiers for immune sequencing clone quantification. TCRdb processed the PCR reads anew with MiXCR; each CDR3 protein has one entry. Among 75,000 to 100,000 distinct CDR3 sequences listed, roughly 19% were seen once. The source material was naive CD8+ T cells from blood, with Jurkat cell RNA spiked in. Subset in this sample: FACS-sorted CD8+CD4-CCR7+CD45RA+ naive T cells. These receptor sequences come from a human donor in good health. Some libraries in this study had Jurkat cell RNA spiked in.

Many counts were recorded for this clonotype. The chain uses TRBV19 and TRBJ1-1; D is undetermined. The CDR3 extends over 13 amino acids. Germline-derived CDR1 and CDR2 are LNHDA and SQIVND (reference sequence). Trimming took off 3 bases at V and 5 bases at J, with 10 bases between the two ends. The CDR3 coding sequence is TGTGCCAGTAGTATGGCAGGCTTAACTGAAGCTTTCTTT. Protein product: CASSMAGLTEAFF. The full variable domain, completed using reference TRBV19 and TRBJ1-1, is DGGITQSPKYLFRKEGQNVTLSCEQNLNHDAMYWYRQDPGQGLRLIYYSQIVNDFQKGDIAEGYSVSREKKESFPLTVTSAQKNPTAFYLCASSMAGLTEAFFGQGTRLTVV.

This clonotype was seen ten or more times. The chain is built from TRBV30 and TRBJ2-3; D is perhaps TRBD1 (6 bases). The V end lost 2 bases, the J end lost 2 bases, and 14 bases lay between the germline ends. In germline, CDR1 is GTSNPN, CDR2 SVGIG (reference sequence). The CDR3 runs 15 residues. CDR3 protein: CAWSFRDMNTDTQYF. As DNA, the CDR3 is TGTGCCTGGAGTTTCCGGGACATGAACACAGATACGCAGTATTTT. Combining the CDR3 with reference TRBV30 and TRBJ2-3 gives the whole variable domain SQTIHQWPATLVQPVGSPLSLECTVEGTSNPNLYWYRQAAGRGLQLLFYSVGIGQISSEVPQNLSASRPQDRQFILSSKKLLLSDSGFYLCAWSFRDMNTDTQYFGPGTRLTVL.

This clonotype was seen at least ten times. This chain joins TRBV27 and TRBJ1-1; 10 nucleotides align to TRBD1. The CDR3 contains 14 residues. V was pared by 7 bases and J by 5 bases, with 7 bases of the junction left unmatched. Germline V lookup: CDR1 MNHEY, CDR2 SMNVEV (reference sequence). The CDR3 region has the DNA TGTGCCAGCAAGTTCGGACAGGGGGTTACTGAAGCTTTCTTT. This translates into CASKFGQGVTEAFF.

This clonotype was counted at least ten times. This rearrangement joins TRBV4-1 to TRBJ2-3, with a tentative D call TRBD2 (5 bases). With 0 bases removed from V and 2 bases from J, the gap between germline ends came to 12 bases. The V gene's germline CDR1 is MGHRA and CDR2 YSYEKL. The CDR3 is 16 amino acids. The CDR3 is CASSQDPSPITDTQYF. DNA of the CDR3: TGCGCCAGCAGCCAAGATCCTAGCCCTATCACAGATACGCAGTATTTT.

This clonotype was seen many times. The V call is TRBV18, the J call TRBJ1-2; 7 nucleotides agree with TRBD1. V was clipped by 6 bases and J by 4 bases; unmatched bases: 11. The CDR3 has 15 amino acids. Germline-derived CDR1 and CDR2 are KGHSH and LQKENI. Here the CDR3 reads CASSPSSGTVYGYTF. The CDR3 region has the DNA TGTGCCAGCTCGCCTTCGTCCGGGACAGTCTATGGCTACACCTTC. The full variable domain, rest sourced from reference TRBV18 and TRBJ1-2, is NAGVMQNPRHLVRRRGQEARLRCSPMKGHSHVYWYRQLPEEGLKFMVYLQKENIIDESGMPKERFSAEFPKEGPSILRIQQVVRGDSAAYFCASSPSSGTVYGYTFGSGTRLTVV.

In this sample, this clonotype turned up many times. The genes are TRBV3-1 and TRBJ2-3; D call uncertain. V lost 0 bases and J 0 bases, leaving 7 bases between the germline ends. Germline CDR1 LGHDT, CDR2 YNNKEL (reference sequence). The CDR3 runs 15 residues. CDR3 coding DNA: TGTGCCAGCAGCCAAGATGTTTACAGCACAGATACGCAGTATTTT. Its translation is CASSQDVYSTDTQYF.

This clonotype has at least ten counts. The chain links TRBV6-2 or TRBV6-3 to TRBJ2-7; 8 bases align to TRBD1. The CDR3 runs to 15 residues. V lost 2 bases, J lost 4 bases, and 7 bases stayed unmatched. Germline-derived CDR1 and CDR2 are MNHEY and SVGEGT. CDR3 coding DNA: TGTGCCAGCAGTTACCAACCGGGACAGGTATACGAGCAGTACTTC. It yields the protein CASSYQPGQVYEQYF.

This clonotype showed up many times. V gene TRBV4-3 combines with J gene TRBJ1-3, with D unclear. The germline V and J ends were trimmed by 0 bases and 0 bases, with 9 bases remaining between them. The CDR3 consists of 16 residues. From germline, CDR1 is LGHNA and CDR2 YSLEER. The CDR3 loop reads CASSQDGSSSGNTIYF. The CDR3 coding sequence is TGCGCCAGCAGCCAAGACGGGTCAAGCTCTGGAAACACCATATATTTT.

This clonotype occurred many times. The genes are TRBV12-3 or TRBV12-4 and TRBJ2-3; 8 bases are shared with TRBD1. V shed 6 bases and J 4 bases; nucleotides not matched to a gene: 6. The CDR3 length is 14 residues. As DNA, the CDR3 is TGTGCCAGCAGCTTGACAGGGGCCTCAGATACGCAGTATTTT. Its protein is CASSLTGASDTQYF.